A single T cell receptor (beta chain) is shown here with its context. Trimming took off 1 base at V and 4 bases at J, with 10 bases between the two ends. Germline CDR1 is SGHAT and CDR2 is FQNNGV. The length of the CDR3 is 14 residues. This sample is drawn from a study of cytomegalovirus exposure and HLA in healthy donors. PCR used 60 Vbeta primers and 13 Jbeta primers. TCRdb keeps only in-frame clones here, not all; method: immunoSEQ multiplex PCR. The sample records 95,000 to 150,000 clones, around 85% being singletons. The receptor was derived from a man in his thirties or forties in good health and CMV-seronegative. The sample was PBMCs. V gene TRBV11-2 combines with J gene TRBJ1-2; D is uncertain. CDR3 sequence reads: CASSLGQGAYGYTF. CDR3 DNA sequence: TGTGCCAGCAGCTTAGGACAAGGTGCCTATGGCTACACCTTC.